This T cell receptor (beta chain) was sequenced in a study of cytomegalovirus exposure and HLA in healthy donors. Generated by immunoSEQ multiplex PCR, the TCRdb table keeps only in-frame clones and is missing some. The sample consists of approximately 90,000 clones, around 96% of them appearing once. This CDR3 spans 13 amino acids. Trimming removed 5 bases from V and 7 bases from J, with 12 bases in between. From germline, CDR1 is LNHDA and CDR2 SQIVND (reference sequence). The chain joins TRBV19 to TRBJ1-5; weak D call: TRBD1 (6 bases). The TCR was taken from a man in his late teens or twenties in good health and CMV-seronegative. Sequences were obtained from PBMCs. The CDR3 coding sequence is TGTGCCAGTAGTCCGGGGGGCTTACAGCCCCAGCATTTT. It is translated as CASSPGGLQPQHF.